A single sample is the source of the 16 T cell receptor beta chains below, sequenced in a study of blood T cell repertoires in COVID-19. Data came from immunoSEQ multiplex PCR; TCRdb stores just in-frame clones and leaves some out. The sample contains over 200,000 clones, about 88% of which appear only once. Sequencing used peripheral blood. The receptors stem from a man aged 55 to 70 who had recovered from COVID-19.

This chain links TRBV7-3 with TRBJ2-1; 10 positions agree with TRBD2. V gave up 5 bases and J gave up 4 bases; unmatched junction bases: 5. Germline lookup yields CDR1 SGHTA and CDR2 FQGTGA. This CDR3 region has 15 residues. CDR3 nucleotide sequence: TGTGCCAGCAGCCCCCAACTAGCGGGGTACAATGAGCAGTTCTTC. Residues: CASSPQLAGYNEQFF.

This chain joins TRBV6-6 and TRBJ1-1; D might be TRBD1 (6 bases). CDR3 length equals 12 residues. Germline CDR1 and CDR2: MNHNY and SVGAGI (reference sequence). Trimming pared 2 bases from V and 10 bases from J, leaving 11 bases between. CDR3 sequence: CASSYVARGAFF. In DNA, the CDR3 is TGTGCCAGCAGTTACGTTGCCAGGGGAGCTTTCTTT.

The rearrangement uses TRBV11-1 and TRBJ2-7; D gene uncertain. V gave up 3 bases and J gave up 4 bases, with 13 bases separating them. CDR1 and CDR2 (germline): SGHAT, FQDESV (reference sequence). The CDR3 covers 14 residues. In DNA, the CDR3 is TGTGCCAGCAGCTTTGGAGTAGCTTCTTACGAGCAGTACTTC. Translation gives CASSFGVASYEQYF.

V usage is TRBV7-2 and J usage is TRBJ2-3; D is possibly TRBD2 (6 bases). V lost 3 bases to trimming and J lost 7 bases, with 14 bases between them. The CDR3 is 14 residues long. Germline assignment: CDR1 SGHTA and CDR2 FQGNSA. CDR3 protein: CASSLGGVLNTQYF. CDR3 nucleotides: TGTGCCAGCAGCTTGGGCGGGGTTTTAAATACGCAGTATTTT.

The chain couples TRBV4-2 to TRBJ2-2; 10 bases align to TRBD1. Trimming took 5 bases from V and 7 from J; bases not matched to a gene: 10. In germline, CDR1 is LGHNA, CDR2 YNFKEQ. The CDR3 sequence is 16 residues long. The CDR3 sequence is CASSTSGTGVIGELFF. The CDR3, as DNA: TGTGCCAGCAGCACTTCCGGGACAGGGGTGATCGGGGAGCTGTTTTTT.

The chain has TRBV3-1 (or the pseudogene TRBV3-2) and TRBJ1-2, with 8 bases matching TRBD1. V gave up 2 bases and J gave up 8 bases; unmatched junction bases: 7. This CDR3 spans 14 amino acids. Per germline, CDR1 LGHDT and CDR2 YNNKEL (reference sequence). The CDR3 here is CASSQFDRGDGYTF. The CDR3 region has the DNA TGTGCCAGCAGCCAATTTGACAGGGGTGACGGCTACACCTTC.

The gene calls are TRBV14 and TRBJ2-5; D is perhaps TRBD1 (5 bases). This CDR3 is 16 amino acids long. Germline lookup yields CDR1 SGHDN and CDR2 FVKESK. The germline V and J ends were trimmed by 0 bases and 1 base, with 12 bases remaining between them. CDR3 in amino acids: CASSQDQGFSQETQYF. The CDR3 DNA reads as TGTGCCAGCAGCCAAGATCAGGGCTTCTCCCAAGAGACCCAGTACTTC.

The CDR3 reads CASSQPGSTDGYTF. DNA for the CDR3: TGTGCCAGCAGCCAGCCGGGGAGTACGGATGGCTACACCTTC. The V call is TRBV3-1 (or the pseudogene TRBV3-2), the J call TRBJ1-2, with D unresolved. V lost 3 bases and J 6 bases, leaving 14 bases between the germline ends. Germline CDR1 reads LGHDT; CDR2 reads YNNKEL (reference sequence). The CDR3 runs to 14 residues.

V usage is TRBV13 and J usage is TRBJ1-2; 7 bases line up with TRBD1. This CDR3 is built from 14 residues. Germline loops: CDR1 PRHDT, CDR2 FYEKMQ (reference sequence). Trimming took 1 base from V and 3 from J; bases not matched to a gene: 2. CDR3 in amino acids: CASSLVTGDYGYTF. The CDR3 DNA sequence: TGTGCCAGCAGCTTAGTCACAGGGGACTATGGCTACACCTTC.

The V call is TRBV5-1, the J call TRBJ2-7, with D tentatively TRBD2 (5 bases). Germline V lookup: CDR1 SGHRS, CDR2 YFSETQ. V lost 4 bases and J 4 bases, leaving 18 bases between the germline ends. CDR3 size: 15 residues. The CDR3 DNA sequence: TGCGCCAGCAGCCGCGAGGGAACGGACCATTACGAGCAGTACTTC. It translates to CASSREGTDHYEQYF.

The chain joins TRBV7-2 to TRBJ2-3, with 9 positions matching TRBD2. With V trimmed by 5 bases and J by 4 bases, 10 bases remained unmatched. Germline V gene lookup returns CDR1 SGHTA and CDR2 FQGNSA. CDR3 size: 16 residues. The CDR3 protein is CASSLQGLAGSDTQYF. The CDR3 DNA is TGTGCCAGCAGCCTACAAGGCCTAGCGGGGTCAGATACGCAGTATTTT.

The genes are TRBV19 and TRBJ1-5; D might be TRBD1 (6 bases). V gave up 3 bases and J gave up 9 bases, with 27 bases separating them. Germline assignment: CDR1 LNHDA and CDR2 SQIVND (reference sequence). The CDR3 consists of 18 residues. The chain's CDR3 is CASSIKTKTGKWDRPQHF. The CDR3 DNA reads TGTGCCAGTAGTATCAAGACCAAAACAGGGAAGTGGGATCGGCCCCAGCATTTT.

This clone came up once. V gene TRBV13 combines with J gene TRBJ2-7; 14 bases map to TRBD2. V gave up 4 bases and J gave up 4 bases; unmatched junction bases: 3. The CDR3 covers 15 residues. Germline CDR1 is PRHDT and CDR2 is FYEKMQ (reference sequence). The chain's CDR3 is CASSSGLAGGYEQYF. Here the CDR3 DNA reads TGTGCCAGCAGCTCCGGACTAGCGGGGGGATACGAGCAGTACTTC. Using reference TRBV13 and TRBJ2-7 for the parts outside the CDR3, the full variable domain is AAGVIQSPRHLIKEKRETATLKCYPIPRHDTVYWYQQGPGQDPQFLISFYEKMQSDKGSIPDRFSAQQFSDYHSELNMSSLELGDSALYFCASSSGLAGGYEQYFGPGTRLTVT.

V usage is TRBV6-6 and J usage is TRBJ2-3; a possible D gene is TRBD1 (5 bases). V was shortened by 4 bases and J by 5 bases, with 13 bases between the two germline ends. Germline V gene data show CDR1 as MNHNY and CDR2 as SVGAGI (reference sequence). The CDR3 totals 14 residues. CDR3 protein: CASSFAQAIDTQYF. The CDR3 region has the DNA TGTGCCAGCAGTTTCGCACAGGCTATAGATACGCAGTATTTT.

The chain recombines TRBV5-5 with TRBJ2-3; 8 nucleotides line up with TRBD2. The CDR3 is 15 amino acids. V shed 4 bases and J 1 base; nucleotides not matched to a gene: 5. Germline V lookup: CDR1 SGHKS, CDR2 YYEKEE (reference sequence). The CDR3, as DNA: TGTGCCAGCAGCCCCGGGGGGGGGCGCACAGATACGCAGTATTTT. Residues: CASSPGGGRTDTQYF.

This chain uses TRBV27 with TRBJ1-4, with D unresolved. The germline V gene encodes CDR1 MNHEY and CDR2 SMNVEV (reference sequence). The V gene lost 2 bases and the J gene lost 5 bases, with 12 bases spanning the gap. This CDR3 contains 15 residues. This chain's CDR3 is CASSLRGPVNEKLFF. CDR3 DNA: TGTGCCAGCAGTTTACGGGGTCCAGTAAATGAAAAACTGTTTTTT.